This T cell receptor beta chain was captured by sequencing in a study of cytomegalovirus exposure and HLA in healthy donors. V was clipped by 4 bases and J by 4 bases; unmatched bases: 3. CDR1 and CDR2 from the germline V gene are SGHRS and YFSETQ. This CDR3 comprises 14 residues. In regard to this clone: In the same sample, other DNA sequences code for this CDR3.

The PCR was carried out with 60 Vbeta primers and 13 Jbeta primers. Clones were sequenced by immunoSEQ multiplex PCR, and TCRdb holds only the in-frame ones, with some missing. The table has about 140,000 clones, about three quarters seen once. This chain uses TRBV5-1 with TRBJ1-5; TRBD1 matches at 9 bases. The sequence derives from a male donor in good health and CMV-seropositive. Sequencing input: PBMCs. DNA for the CDR3: TGCGCCAGCAGCCCCGGACAGGGGAATCAGCCCCAGCATTTT. Protein product: CASSPGQGNQPQHF.